This T cell receptor (beta chain) was profiled in a study of blood T cells in healthy people across ages (dated by TCRdb to about 2015). With regard to the full study: Template switching captured roughly one uniquely barcoded TCR beta cDNA molecule per two T cells in model experiments. To track age-related changes in TCR beta repertoire diversity, the study relied on deep sequencing normalized with unique cDNA molecular identifiers. Four age groups were formed from the donors: young (average approximately 16 years), middle-aged (roughly 38), aged (approximately 60) and long-lived (82). Two additional independent replicas of 1 million unique cDNA reads from the same blood draw were analyzed for two donors (one aged 18 to 29 and one aged 80 or older). General conclusions and limits of the study: Compared with the aged group, more naive CD4+ T cells, fewer expanded clones and increased TCR diversity were shown by the long-lived group, suggesting age selection. Observed TCR beta diversity per million T cells fell roughly linearly with age, and a significant reduction was already apparent by age roughly 40. Because profiling used bulk unsorted PBMCs, naive and antigen-experienced compartments could not be compared conclusively. Observed TCR beta diversity correlated strongly with the percentage of naive T cells measured by flow cytometry. The CMV infection status of donors was not known, potentially confounding age-related changes in expanded clonotypes. Total diversity estimates from one million sequenced T cells were considered lower bounds and underestimates.

Preparation of the library involved 5' RACE. Sequencing was carried out with an Illumina HiSeq 2500. The second PCR ran for about 6 to 12 cycles and used a J-beta primer mix along with a sample-barcoded 5' primer. Each TCR beta cDNA molecule received a unique molecular identifier from a template-switch 5' adaptor carrying 12 random nucleotides. At least 2.5 million CDR3-containing paired-end reads were obtained from each sample. All of the RNA was converted into first-strand cDNA using the Mint cDNA synthesis kit, with a TRBC-specific oligonucleotide serving as the primer. All cDNA was treated with uracil-DNA glycosylase and then went through a first 18-cycle PCR with the universal primers M1SS and BC2_uni_R. The original methods were these. Each sample was normalized by randomly selecting 1 million high-quality reads, each carrying a distinct molecular identifier. Reads with shared molecular identifiers were discarded instead of being binned into consensus sequences. MiTCR, run with a Q25 quality threshold and the strictest error-elimination algorithm, handled CDR3 identification, clonotype clustering and error correction. A nonparametric unseen species model using Euler transformation provided a lower-bound estimate of total TCR beta diversity. TCRdb took the public reads, trimmed them with fastp at Q25, ran MiXCR for clone calling and kept in-frame beta chains. Rows are combined by CDR3 protein, so each entry shows the most common genes and DNA. The V and J calls and clone size are TCRdb's, not the authors'. This sample holds over 700,000 distinct CDR3 sequences; more than 20% were observed only once. 9.4% of the sample is in the top ten clones.

This clonotype has just a few counts. There is no known antigen for this receptor. No clone much larger than this one lies a single base away; base qualities are absent. CDR1 and CDR2 are read off the germline V gene as MDHEN and SYDVKM. The germline V end is reduced by 4 bases and the J end by 0 bases; junction bases left unmatched: 9. The CDR3 measures 17 amino acids from cysteine to phenylalanine. Only the CDR3 DNA stays, 51 bases, in frame from base 1. The donors were 40 or so Caucasian individuals from Russia, aged roughly 6 to 100 years, who were systemically healthy. Each donor gave ten milliliters of peripheral blood, collected into EDTA-treated Vacutainer tubes. Ficoll-Paque density-gradient centrifugation was used to isolate PBMCs, with at least 6.5 million per sample. Total RNA was extracted from PBMCs with Trizol reagent, with at least 5.5 micrograms obtained per sample. The percentages of naive CD45RAhigh/CD27high T cells were determined by flow cytometry on a PBMC aliquot from every donor.

The same specimen was also included in a second study, on T cells of mothers and their children. According to the second study: Donors were nine systemically healthy Caucasian individuals: three mothers and their six children. cDNA synthesis used all of the extracted RNA, with approximately 1.4 ug of RNA in each 15 ul reaction. Sample barcodes and 2-4 random nucleotides were added via the M1S primer in the second PCR. Each mother yielded over 9 million TCR beta CDR3 reads and each child 2.5 million to 3 million reads. Thymic selection similarly shapes TCR recombination output in related and unrelated pairs, with minor effect from inherited differences. Normalized repertoire overlap was always found to be slightly, but never significantly, higher in related mother-child pairs than in unrelated mother-child pairs. Persistent microchimeric T cell clones were not detected, at a sensitivity of 85 to 100 clones per million clonotypes. To look for features that set related mother-child pairs apart from unrelated individuals, the researchers ran deep NGS to compare the TCR beta repertoires of mothers and children. The mean age was around 40 +/- 4 years for the mothers and around 10 +/- 4 years for the children. Libraries were sequenced on Illumina HiSeq 2000 with 100+100 nt paired-end reads after adapter ligation with NEBNext reagents. To avoid cross-contamination, the mother libraries and the child libraries were prepared a month apart and sequenced in separate runs. Between about 500,000 and 2,100,000 distinct TCR beta clonotypes were identified per donor. Naive TCR beta clonotypes were estimated from low-frequency clonotypes matched to each donor's FACS-determined naive share, without sorting.

This TCR was recovered from a boy younger than 18 in good health. The sequencing input was blood. Recombination connected TRBV28 to TRBJ2-1, and TRBD2 matches 7 of the central bases. The CDR3 protein: CASSSGFGEGSYNEQFF. The DNA reads as follows: TGTGCCAGCAGTTCAGGATTCGGGGAGGGCTCCTACAATGAGCAGTTCTTC.